This TCR beta chain was identified in a study of T cell clones after liver transplantation. On the study more broadly: Liver transplant recipients had immunosuppression withdrawal attempted within 2 years.

Regarding this clone: Its target is not known.

Overall study results and limits: Rather than being deleted, graft donor-reactive T cells may have moved into the graft.

Measured with immunoSEQ multiplex PCR; TCRdb has only the in-frame clones, and not every one. The sample includes about 50,000 clones, approximately 71% of them seen just once. Germline CDR1 is KGHSH and CDR2 is LQKENI. With 2 bases removed from V and 5 bases from J, the gap between germline ends came to 12 bases. The CDR3 contains 15 residues. V is TRBV18 and J is TRBJ2-2; D unclear. The TCR sequence derives from a human patient who received a liver transplant. Some T cells could come from the graft donor. Sequencing used CD4+ T cells from blood, obtained 52 to 60 months after liver transplant. CDR3 in amino acids: CASSPTVEGTGELFF. CDR3 in DNA: TGTGCCAGCTCACCAACTGTCGAAGGGACCGGGGAGCTGTTTTTT.